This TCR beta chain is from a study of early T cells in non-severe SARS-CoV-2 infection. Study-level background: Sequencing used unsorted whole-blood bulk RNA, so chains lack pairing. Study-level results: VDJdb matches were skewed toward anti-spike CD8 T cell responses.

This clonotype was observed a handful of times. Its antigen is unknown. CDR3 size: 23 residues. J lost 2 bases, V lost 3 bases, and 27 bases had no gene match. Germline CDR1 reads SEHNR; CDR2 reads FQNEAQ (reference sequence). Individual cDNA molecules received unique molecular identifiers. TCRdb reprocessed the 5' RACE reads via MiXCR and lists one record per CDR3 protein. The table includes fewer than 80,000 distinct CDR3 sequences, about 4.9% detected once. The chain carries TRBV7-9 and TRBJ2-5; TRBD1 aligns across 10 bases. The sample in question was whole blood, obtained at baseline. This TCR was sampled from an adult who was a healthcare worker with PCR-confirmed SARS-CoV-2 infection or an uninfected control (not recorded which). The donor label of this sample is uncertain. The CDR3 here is CASSLPNRDRGPNARREQETQYF. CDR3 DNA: TGTGCCAGCAGCTTGCCCAACCGGGACAGGGGTCCTAACGCACGCAGGGAACAAGAGACCCAGTACTTC.